This T cell receptor beta chain was recorded in a study of patients and donors after allogeneic stem cell transplantation. The germline gives CDR1 LNHNV, CDR2 YYDKDF (reference sequence). With 4 bases removed from V and 3 bases from J, the gap between germline ends came to 16 bases. The CDR3 spans 15 residues. MiXCR was run by TCRdb on the RT-PCR reads, yielding one entry per CDR3 protein. The sample holds 150,000 to 200,000 distinct CDR3 sequences, less than 45% seen once. The chain uses TRBV15 and TRBJ2-7; D may be TRBD1 (6 bases). This receptor was obtained from a human donor who was either an allogeneic HSCT recipient or a stem cell or donor lymphocyte infusion donor (not recorded which). It is not recorded whose cells these are; they may come from a transplant donor. Material: blood, either unsorted or a sorted T cell fraction (not recorded which). CDR3 coding DNA: TGTGCCACCAGCACAGGGGCAAATCCCGACTACGAGCAGTACTTC. Its translation: CATSTGANPDYEQYF. Supplemented by reference TRBV15 and TRBJ2-7, the full variable domain reads DAMVIQNPRYQVTQFGKPVTLSCSQTLNHNVMYWYQQKSSQAPKLLFHYYDKDFNNEADTPDNFQSRRPNTSFCFLDIRSPGLGDTAMYLCATSTGANPDYEQYFGPGTRLTVT.